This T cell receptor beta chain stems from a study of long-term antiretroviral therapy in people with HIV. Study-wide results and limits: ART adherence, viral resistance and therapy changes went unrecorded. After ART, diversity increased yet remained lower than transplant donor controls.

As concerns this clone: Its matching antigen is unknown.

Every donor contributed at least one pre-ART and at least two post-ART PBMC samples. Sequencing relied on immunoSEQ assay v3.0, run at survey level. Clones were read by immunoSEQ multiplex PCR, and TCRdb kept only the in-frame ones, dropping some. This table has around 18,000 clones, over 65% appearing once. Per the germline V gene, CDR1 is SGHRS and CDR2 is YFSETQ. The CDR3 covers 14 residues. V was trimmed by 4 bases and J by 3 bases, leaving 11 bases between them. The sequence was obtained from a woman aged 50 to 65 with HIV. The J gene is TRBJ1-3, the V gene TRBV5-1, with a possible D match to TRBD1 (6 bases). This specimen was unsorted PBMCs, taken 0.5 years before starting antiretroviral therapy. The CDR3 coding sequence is TGCGCCAGCAGCAATACAGGGTTTGGAAACACCATATATTTT. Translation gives CASSNTGFGNTIYF. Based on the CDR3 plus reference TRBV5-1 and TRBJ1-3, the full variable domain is KAGVTQTPRYLIKTRGQQVTLSCSPISGHRSVSWYQQTPGQGLQFLFEYFSETQRNKGNFPGRFSGRQFSNSRSEMNVSTLELGDSALYLCASSNTGFGNTIYFGEGSWLTVV.